These 29 T cell receptor beta chains originate from one sample sequenced in a study of blood T cell repertoires in COVID-19. Clones were sequenced by immunoSEQ multiplex PCR, and TCRdb holds only the in-frame ones, with some missing. Of 300,000 to 350,000 clones in the sample, approximately 86% were seen once. Specimen: PBMCs or T cells enriched from blood (not recorded which). The receptors stem from a woman under 30 who had recovered from COVID-19.

This clone was seen only a few times. The gene calls are TRBV7-9 and TRBJ1-2; D not resolved. V lost 2 bases to trimming and J lost 0 bases, with 7 bases between them. CDR3 size: 14 residues. Germline V gene sequence: CDR1 SEHNR, CDR2 FQNEAQ (reference sequence). The CDR3 DNA reads as TGTGCCAGCAGCTTATCTGTCTCTAACTATGGCTACACCTTC. Its protein is CASSLSVSNYGYTF.

The genes are TRBV15 and TRBJ2-5; D perhaps matches TRBD2 (6 bases). There are 13 residues in the CDR3. Per germline, CDR1 LNHNV and CDR2 YYDKDF (reference sequence). The V gene lost 7 bases and the J gene lost 5 bases, with 14 bases spanning the gap. The CDR3 protein is CATTFAGWETQYF. For the CDR3, the DNA is TGTGCCACCACGTTCGCGGGATGGGAGACCCAGTACTTC. Combining the CDR3 with reference TRBV15 and TRBJ2-5 gives the whole variable domain DAMVIQNPRYQVTQFGKPVTLSCSQTLNHNVMYWYQQKSSQAPKLLFHYYDKDFNNEADTPDNFQSRRPNTSFCFLDIRSPGLGDTAMYLCATTFAGWETQYFGPGTRLLVL.

This chain joins TRBV7-9 and TRBJ1-2; TRBD1 might be the D (6 bases). Germline lookup yields CDR1 SEHNR and CDR2 FQNEAQ (reference sequence). The CDR3 spans 17 residues. V lost 4 bases and J lost 2, with 20 bases in between. The CDR3 reads CASSSRSLWTENYGYTF. As DNA, the CDR3 is TGTGCCAGCAGCTCCCGTTCTTTATGGACAGAGAACTATGGCTACACCTTC.

V is TRBV5-4 and J is TRBJ2-2, with D perhaps TRBD1 (6 bases). The CDR3 consists of 17 residues. V was trimmed by 0 bases and J by 6 bases, leaving 18 bases between them. Per the germline V gene, CDR1 is SGHNT and CDR2 is YYREEE (reference sequence). The CDR3 DNA follows: TGTGCCAGCAGCTTGGCCGGAAGCAGGGGTAACCCCGGGGAGCTGTTTTTT. Its translation: CASSLAGSRGNPGELFF.

This chain uses TRBV18 with TRBJ2-1; the match to TRBD2 covers 8 bases. Germline V CDR1 and CDR2: KGHSH, LQKENI. The CDR3 contains 15 residues. Germline trimming cut 8 bases from V and 4 bases from J; bases unmatched to any gene: 10. CDR3 DNA: TGTGCCAGCAAATCCCGGAGCGGGAGTTACAATGAGCAGTTCTTC. Translation: CASKSRSGSYNEQFF. Using reference TRBV18 and TRBJ2-1 for the parts outside the CDR3, the full variable domain is NAGVMQNPRHLVRRRGQEARLRCSPMKGHSHVYWYRQLPEEGLKFMVYLQKENIIDESGMPKERFSAEFPKEGPSILRIQQVVRGDSAAYFCASKSRSGSYNEQFFGPGTRLTVL.

On this clone itself: This sample includes further DNA sequences coding for the same CDR3. This chain connects TRBV7-6 to TRBJ2-5, with D hard to call. The CDR3 is made up of 14 amino acids. From germline, CDR1 is SGHVS and CDR2 FNYEAQ. The ends were cut back, 2 bases at V and 2 bases at J, with 9 bases in the middle. CDR3 nucleotide sequence: TGTGCCAGCAGCTTACTACAGAATCAAGAGACCCAGTACTTC. Translating gives CASSLLQNQETQYF.

The chain has TRBV18 and TRBJ2-6, with 7 bases lining up with TRBD1. Germline V gene sequence: CDR1 KGHSH, CDR2 LQKENI. V lost 5 bases and J lost 0; bases outside the gene matches: 4. This CDR3 comprises 16 residues. CDR3 sequence (DNA): TGTGCCAGCTCAACGGGACAGCCCTCTGGGGCCAACGTCCTGACTTTC. Translation: CASSTGQPSGANVLTF.

The gene calls are TRBV28 and TRBJ1-3; 8 bases agree with TRBD1. The junction had 8 bases not matched to a gene; V was cut back by 1 base and J by 0 bases. The CDR3 covers 18 residues. Germline values: CDR1 MDHEN, CDR2 SYDVKM. The CDR3 DNA is TGTGCCAGCAGTTTATTACCCGACGGGACAGGCTCTGGAAACACCATATATTTT. It is translated as CASSLLPDGTGSGNTIYF.

The gene calls are TRBV4-3 and TRBJ1-3; 7 nucleotides line up with TRBD1. There are 17 residues in the CDR3. With V trimmed by 0 bases and J by 2 bases, 7 bases remained unmatched. The V gene's germline CDR1 is LGHNA and CDR2 YSLEER. The CDR3 DNA reads as TGCGCCAGCAGCCAAGAACTTATAGGGGGCACTGGAAACACCATATATTTT. Amino acid sequence: CASSQELIGGTGNTIYF.

The chain has TRBV5-8 and TRBJ1-1; D remains ambiguous. V lost 1 base and J 5 bases, leaving 12 bases between the germline ends. The germline V gene has CDR1 SGHTS and CDR2 YDEGEE. CDR3 length equals 14 residues. The CDR3 loop is CASSLRARGTEAFF. In DNA form, the CDR3 reads TGTGCCAGCAGCTTGAGAGCTAGAGGAACTGAAGCTTTCTTT.

The chain couples TRBV3-1 (or the pseudogene TRBV3-2) to TRBJ2-2; 7 bases line up with TRBD2. The length of the CDR3 is 14 residues. Germline CDR1 is LGHDT and CDR2 is YNNKEL (reference sequence). The V segment lost 4 bases and the J segment 7 bases; nucleotides outside the gene matches: 6. CDR3 in DNA: TGTGCCAGCAGCCCCGGGAGGCCGAGCGGGGAGCTGTTTTTT. Amino acids: CASSPGRPSGELFF.

J is TRBJ1-3 and V is TRBV7-2, with unresolved D. The germline CDR1 and CDR2 sequences are SGHTA and FQGNSA. The CDR3 runs to 11 residues. V was trimmed by 5 bases and J by 10 bases, leaving 9 bases between them. The CDR3 DNA reads TGTGCCAGCAGCCCTCTGGAGACCATATATTTT. The encoded protein is CASSPLETIYF. Full variable domain (remainder filled in from reference TRBV7-2 and TRBJ1-3): GAGVSQSPSNKVTEKGKDVELRCDPISGHTALYWYRQSLGQGLEFLIYFQGNSAPDKSGLPSDRFSAERTGGSVSTLTIQRTQQEDSAVYLCASSPLETIYFGEGSWLTVV.

This chain uses TRBV7-3 with TRBJ1-3; D not resolved. Trimming took off 0 bases at V and 4 bases at J, with 10 bases between the two ends. This CDR3 is 15 amino acids long. The germline gives CDR1 SGHTA, CDR2 FQGTGA. This CDR3 is CASSLTGGNGNTIYF. The CDR3 DNA sequence: TGTGCCAGCAGCTTAACGGGAGGGAACGGAAACACCATATATTTT.

This sequence joins TRBV28 and TRBJ2-3, with D unclear. CDR1 and CDR2 (germline): MDHEN, SYDVKM. Trimming removed 11 bases from V and 1 base from J, with 10 bases in between. The CDR3 spans 12 residues. The DNA of the CDR3 is TGTGCCCTCTTCTTTGGCACAGATACGCAGTATTTT. This sequence encodes CALFFGTDTQYF.

The chain joins TRBV19 to TRBJ1-1, with 8 bases that match TRBD1. V was pared by 7 bases and J by 10 bases, with 17 bases of the junction left unmatched. The CDR3 has 15 amino acids. CDR1 and CDR2 from the germline V gene are LNHDA and SQIVND (reference sequence). The CDR3 loop is CASIPDRAHILRAFF. The CDR3 coding sequence is TGTGCCAGTATCCCGGACAGGGCGCACATTCTGAGAGCTTTCTTT.

The chain links TRBV4-3 to TRBJ2-7; D is possibly TRBD2 (7 bases). Trimming took 0 bases from V and 3 from J, leaving 18 bases between them. Germline CDR1 LGHNA, CDR2 YSLEER. The CDR3 extends over 17 amino acids. CDR3 DNA sequence: TGCGCCAGCAGCCAAGATGGGGGGGCGGACACTCGCTACGAGCAGTACTTC. As protein: CASSQDGGADTRYEQYF.

This clone was picked up one time. J is TRBJ1-5 and V is TRBV10-3; unclear D gene. Per germline, CDR1 ENHRY and CDR2 SYGVKD. V lost 3 bases to trimming and J lost 9 bases, with 6 bases between them. The CDR3 length is 11 residues. As DNA, the CDR3 is TGTGCCATCAGTGATACTGGGCCCCAGCATTTT. It translates to CAISDTGPQHF.

The V and J genes are TRBV19 and TRBJ2-6; D perhaps matches TRBD2 (5 bases). This CDR3 has 17 residues. Trimming pared 6 bases from V and 1 base from J, leaving 16 bases between. In germline, CDR1 is LNHDA, CDR2 SQIVND (reference sequence). The CDR3 region is CASSQRRGLSGANVLTF. DNA of the CDR3: TGTGCCAGTAGCCAGCGCCGGGGTTTGTCTGGGGCCAACGTCCTGACTTTC.

The genes are TRBV23-1 and TRBJ2-7, with D unresolved. TRBV23-1 is flagged as an ORF with uncertain function. CDR3 size: 15 residues. The V end was cut by 6 bases, the J end by 0 bases, with 15 bases between. The CDR3 sequence is CASRWVQPSSYEQYF. In nucleotides, the CDR3 is TGCGCCAGCAGATGGGTACAGCCTTCCTCCTACGAGCAGTACTTC.

The rearrangement uses TRBV7-7 and TRBJ2-7, with 7 bases that match TRBD1. The V and J ends lost 5 bases and 2 bases, in that order; junction bases with no gene match: 6. Germline CDR1 reads SSHAT; CDR2 reads FNYEAQ (reference sequence). The CDR3 runs 14 residues. The CDR3 nucleotides are TGTGCCAGCAGCCCCTCGGACAGGCCCTACGAGCAGTACTTC. Translating it yields CASSPSDRPYEQYF.

This clone has only one observation. V and J are TRBV6-2 or TRBV6-3 and TRBJ1-6, with 9 bases matching TRBD1. Trimming removed 6 bases from V and 9 bases from J; junction bases left unmatched: 12. The CDR3 contains 16 residues. CDR1 is MNHEY and CDR2 is SVGEGT in the germline V gene. The CDR3 region is CASSLSGGTGTSPLHF. The CDR3 coding sequence is TGTGCCAGCAGCCTTTCCGGAGGGACAGGGACTTCACCCCTCCACTTT.

The rearrangement links TRBV7-7 to TRBJ2-1; 11 positions agree with TRBD2. With V trimmed by 2 bases and J by 5 bases, 14 bases remained unmatched. Germline V gives CDR1 SSHAT, CDR2 FNYEAQ (reference sequence). The CDR3 has 19 residues. The CDR3 nucleotides read TGTGCCAGCAGCTTAAGGTTAGGGCCTAGCGGGAGGAAGAACAATGAGCAGTTCTTC. Translation: CASSLRLGPSGRKNNEQFF.

The gene calls are TRBV4-1 and TRBJ2-1; D is uncertain. CDR1 is MGHRA and CDR2 is YSYEKL in the germline V gene. The CDR3 runs to 14 residues. Trimming took 0 bases from V and 8 from J, leaving 11 bases between them. The CDR3 protein is CASSQETLSDEQFF. The CDR3 DNA follows: TGCGCCAGCAGCCAAGAAACTCTCAGCGATGAGCAGTTCTTC.

As for this clone: Within the sample, other DNA sequences also encode this same CDR3. The gene calls are TRBV5-4 and TRBJ2-7, with 7 bases matching TRBD2. This CDR3 spans 14 amino acids. Losses at the gene ends were 4 bases for V and 3 bases for J; bases not matched to a gene: 7. CDR1 SGHNT and CDR2 YYREEE come from the germline V gene (reference sequence). The CDR3 loop is CASSLPGGNYEQYF. CDR3 in DNA: TGTGCCAGCAGCCTACCGGGGGGAAACTACGAGCAGTACTTC.

The V call is TRBV4-2, the J call TRBJ1-1; 11 bases are a match to TRBD1. The CDR3 has 16 residues. V dropped 4 bases and J dropped 1; count of bases not matched to a gene: 5. Germline CDR1 LGHNA, CDR2 YNFKEQ. The CDR3 DNA is TGTGCCAGCAGCCCGGGACAGGGGGTTGAGAACACTGAAGCTTTCTTT. Amino acid sequence: CASSPGQGVENTEAFF.

The rearrangement joins TRBV7-2 to TRBJ2-7, with 9 bases fitting TRBD2. Losses at the gene ends were 5 bases for V and 3 bases for J; bases not matched to a gene: 11. This CDR3 contains 16 residues. Germline V gives CDR1 SGHTA, CDR2 FQGNSA. DNA of the CDR3: TGTGCCAGCAGCATCCCTAGCGGGGCCGATGGCTACGAGCAGTACTTC. Translation gives CASSIPSGADGYEQYF.

This chain uses TRBV5-4 with TRBJ1-2; D is unresolved. With 0 bases removed from V and 2 bases from J, the gap between germline ends came to 8 bases. The CDR3 spans 14 residues. Germline lookup yields CDR1 SGHNT and CDR2 YYREEE (reference sequence). CDR3 protein: CASSLAGGNYGYTF. DNA for the CDR3: TGTGCCAGCAGCTTGGCCGGCGGGAACTATGGCTACACCTTC.

The rearrangement links TRBV7-3 to TRBJ2-3, with 8 bases identical to TRBD2. Per the germline V gene, CDR1 is SGHTA and CDR2 is FQGTGA. V lost 5 bases and J lost 0; bases outside the gene matches: 4. This CDR3 region has 15 residues. CDR3 region: CASSRAGGSTDTQYF. Here the CDR3 DNA reads TGTGCCAGCAGCCGCGCGGGGGGAAGCACAGATACGCAGTATTTT. Filled out from reference TRBV7-3 and TRBJ2-3, the complete variable domain reads GAGVSQTPSNKVTEKGKYVELRCDPISGHTALYWYRQSLGQGPEFLIYFQGTGAADDSGLPNDRFFAVRPEGSVSTLKIQRTERGDSAVYLCASSRAGGSTDTQYFGPGTRLTVL.

The rearrangement uses TRBV7-2 and TRBJ1-5, with a possible D match to TRBD1 (5 bases). Germline V gene sequence: CDR1 SGHTA, CDR2 FQGNSA. CDR3 size: 16 residues. Between the trimmed V and J ends, which lost 3 bases and 7 bases, there was a span of 19 bases. In DNA form, the CDR3 reads TGTGCCAGCAGCTTTATGATACAGGACGGATACCAGCCCCAGCATTTT. As protein: CASSFMIQDGYQPQHF.